A selection of T cell receptor beta chains follows, all from one sample in a study of spatial heterogeneity in lung cancer. A single record per CDR3 protein comes from TCRdb applying MiXCR to the 5' RACE reads. Here the sample spans around 40,000 distinct CDR3 sequences, 5.8% being singletons. This sample comprised PBMCs, obtained at surgery. The receptors shown here come from a male donor with early-stage non-small cell lung cancer. CDR3s include the opening cysteine and the closing phenylalanine or tryptophan. The order of the fields is V gene, J gene, clone size, D gene, CDR3 DNA, CDR3 protein. The D gene is left open where the match is weak. The size of a clone is reported for some rows only, either as once, few or many, or as a class for expanded clones.

v_gene: TRBV28
j_gene: TRBJ2-3
abundance: few
d_gene: -
CDR3nt: TGTGCCAGCACCTCAACGGGGCAGGAAGATACGCAGTATTTT
CDR3aa: CASTSTGQEDTQYF

v_gene: TRBV2
j_gene: TRBJ2-5
abundance: -
d_gene: TRBD1
CDR3nt: TGTGCCAGCAGTAAACCAGTGGACAGGCCTCAAGAGACCCAGTACTTC
CDR3aa: CASSKPVDRPQETQYF

v_gene: TRBV18
j_gene: TRBJ1-1
abundance: once
d_gene: -
CDR3nt: TGTGCCAGCTCCGAGGGAGGAGGGGGTGAAGCTTTCTTT
CDR3aa: CASSEGGGGEAFF

v_gene: TRBV12-3/TRBV12-4
j_gene: TRBJ1-2
abundance: -
d_gene: -
CDR3nt: TGTGCCAGCAGTTTTTCCGGGACCCAGCGAGGCTACACCTTC
CDR3aa: CASSFSGTQRGYTF

v_gene: TRBV11-2
j_gene: TRBJ1-1
abundance: many
d_gene: -
CDR3nt: TGTGCCAGCAGCTTAGAATTGGGCACTGAAGCTTTCTTT
CDR3aa: CASSLELGTEAFF

v_gene: TRBV7-9
j_gene: TRBJ1-3
abundance: many
d_gene: -
CDR3nt: TGTGCCAGCAGCTTAGATGGCGGGATCGCTGGAAACACCATATATTTT
CDR3aa: CASSLDGGIAGNTIYF

v_gene: TRBV19
j_gene: TRBJ1-5
abundance: few
d_gene: -
CDR3nt: TGTGCCAGTAGTCCCGGGGGCCTCGGCAATCAGCCCCAGCATTTT
CDR3aa: CASSPGGLGNQPQHF

v_gene: TRBV6-1
j_gene: TRBJ1-2
abundance: many
d_gene: -
CDR3nt: TGTGCCAGCAGTAACAGGAGATGGAATGGCTACACCTTC
CDR3aa: CASSNRRWNGYTF

v_gene: TRBV9
j_gene: TRBJ2-5
abundance: many
d_gene: -
CDR3nt: TGTGCCAGCAGCGTAGATGCCAGGGGGGGAGAGACCCAGTACTTC
CDR3aa: CASSVDARGGETQYF

v_gene: TRBV27
j_gene: TRBJ1-5
abundance: few
d_gene: TRBD1
CDR3nt: TGTGCCAGCAGTTTCCGGGACAGGGGTTATTCAGCCCAGCATTTT
CDR3aa: CASSFRDRGYSAQHF

v_gene: TRBV24-1
j_gene: TRBJ2-1
abundance: many
d_gene: -
CDR3nt: TGTGCCACCAGTGACACGGGAGAAGGGGTGAATGAGCAGTTCTTC
CDR3aa: CATSDTGEGVNEQFF

v_gene: TRBV7-2
j_gene: TRBJ1-2
abundance: many
d_gene: -
CDR3nt: TGTGCCAGCAGCCTGGACACAGTCTATGGCTACACCTTC
CDR3aa: CASSLDTVYGYTF

v_gene: TRBV20-1
j_gene: TRBJ2-3
abundance: many
d_gene: -
CDR3nt: TGCAGTGGGGTGGAGGGTAGGAGCACAGATACGCAGTATTTT
CDR3aa: CSGVEGRSTDTQYF

v_gene: TRBV20-1
j_gene: TRBJ1-1
abundance: many
d_gene: -
CDR3nt: TGCAGTGCTATGGGGGGCACTGAAGCTTTCTTT
CDR3aa: CSAMGGTEAFF

v_gene: TRBV5-4
j_gene: TRBJ2-3
abundance: many
d_gene: -
CDR3nt: TGTGCCAGCAGCCCGTGGGCGGCAGATACGCAGTATTTT
CDR3aa: CASSPWAADTQYF

v_gene: TRBV20-1
j_gene: TRBJ2-3
abundance: few
d_gene: -
CDR3nt: TGCAGTGCTAGAGATCTACGGCCCGTAAATCAGGGGACAGATACGCAGTATTTT
CDR3aa: CSARDLRPVNQGTDTQYF

v_gene: TRBV7-2
j_gene: TRBJ2-7
abundance: -
d_gene: TRBD2
CDR3nt: TGTGCCAGCAGCTTAGGACTAGCGGGCACCTACGAGCAGTACTTC
CDR3aa: CASSLGLAGTYEQYF

v_gene: TRBV6-4
j_gene: TRBJ2-1
abundance: many
d_gene: -
CDR3nt: TGTGCCAGCAGTGACAAGGCAGATTACAATGAGCAGTTCTTC
CDR3aa: CASSDKADYNEQFF

v_gene: TRBV24-1
j_gene: TRBJ1-2
abundance: many
d_gene: -
CDR3nt: TGTGCCACCAGTGATTGGCCCCAGGATGGCTACACCTTC
CDR3aa: CATSDWPQDGYTF

v_gene: TRBV5-4
j_gene: TRBJ2-5
abundance: many
d_gene: -
CDR3nt: TGTGCCAGCAGCACGGACTCGGTGATACAGACCCAGTACTTC
CDR3aa: CASSTDSVIQTQYF

v_gene: TRBV12-3/TRBV12-4
j_gene: TRBJ2-2
abundance: many
d_gene: -
CDR3nt: TGTGCCAGCAGTTTAGCTGCACACCCAACCGGGGAGCTGTTTTTT
CDR3aa: CASSLAAHPTGELFF

v_gene: TRBV24-1
j_gene: TRBJ2-1
abundance: many
d_gene: -
CDR3nt: TGTGCCACCAGTCTTTCCAGCTCTTGGAATGAGCAGTTCTTC
CDR3aa: CATSLSSSWNEQFF

v_gene: TRBV24-1
j_gene: TRBJ2-7
abundance: few
d_gene: TRBD1
CDR3nt: TGTGCCACCAGTGATTCGAGGACAGGGGGAGCGTACGAGCAGTACTTC
CDR3aa: CATSDSRTGGAYEQYF

v_gene: TRBV3-1
j_gene: TRBJ2-2
abundance: many
d_gene: TRBD2
CDR3nt: TGTGCCAGCAGTGCGTGGACTAGCGGGGGGAACACCGGGGAGCTGTTTTTT
CDR3aa: CASSAWTSGGNTGELFF